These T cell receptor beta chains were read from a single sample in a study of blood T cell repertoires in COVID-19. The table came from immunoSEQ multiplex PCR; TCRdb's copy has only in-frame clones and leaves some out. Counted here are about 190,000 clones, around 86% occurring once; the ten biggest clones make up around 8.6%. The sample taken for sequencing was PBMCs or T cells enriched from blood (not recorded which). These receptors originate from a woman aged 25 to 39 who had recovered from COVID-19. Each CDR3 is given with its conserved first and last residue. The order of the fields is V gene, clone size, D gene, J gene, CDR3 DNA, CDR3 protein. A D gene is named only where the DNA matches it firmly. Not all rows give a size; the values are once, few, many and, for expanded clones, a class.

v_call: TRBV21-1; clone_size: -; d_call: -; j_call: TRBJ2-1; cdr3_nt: TGTGCCAGCAGTTCTAGCGGGACGAAAAACAATGAGCAGTTCTTC; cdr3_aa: CASSSSGTKNNEQFF
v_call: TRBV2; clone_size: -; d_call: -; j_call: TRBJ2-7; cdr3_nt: TGTGCCAGCAGTGAACCATACGAGCAGTACTTC; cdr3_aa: CASSEPYEQYF
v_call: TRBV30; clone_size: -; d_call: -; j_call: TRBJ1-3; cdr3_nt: TGTGCCTGGAGTGTTTCCTTGGAGGGAAACACCATATATTTT; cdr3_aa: CAWSVSLEGNTIYF
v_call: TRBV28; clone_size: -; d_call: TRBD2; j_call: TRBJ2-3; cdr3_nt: TGTGCCAGCAGTGGACGGCGGGAGTATCCTCGCACAGATACGCAGTATTTT; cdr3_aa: CASSGRREYPRTDTQYF
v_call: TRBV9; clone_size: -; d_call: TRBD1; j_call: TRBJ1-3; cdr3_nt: TGTGCCAGCAGCGTGACAGGGGAAAAGCCCTTCTCTGGAAACACCATATATTTT; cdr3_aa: CASSVTGEKPFSGNTIYF
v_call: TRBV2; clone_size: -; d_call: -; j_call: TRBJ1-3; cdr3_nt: TGTGCCAGCAGAGGGGCGGGGGCCCACTTCGGAAACACCATATATTTT; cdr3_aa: CASRGAGAHFGNTIYF
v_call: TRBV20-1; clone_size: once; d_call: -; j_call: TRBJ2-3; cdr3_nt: TGCAGTTCAACTAGGGCAGAAACGCAGTATTTT; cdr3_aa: CSSTRAETQYF
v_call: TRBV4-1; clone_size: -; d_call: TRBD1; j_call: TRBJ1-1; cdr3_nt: TGCGCCAGCAGCCAAGGACAGGGGGCGAGCACAATGAACACTGAAGCTTTCTTT; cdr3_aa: CASSQGQGASTMNTEAFF
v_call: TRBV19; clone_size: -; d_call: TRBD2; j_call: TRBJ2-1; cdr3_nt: TGTGCCCAGATTGTTCGGGAGGGCAATGAGCAGTTCTTC; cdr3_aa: CAQIVREGNEQFF
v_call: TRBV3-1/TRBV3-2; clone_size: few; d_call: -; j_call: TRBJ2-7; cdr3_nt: TGTGCCAGCAGCCAAGATCGGAGAGGCGAGCAGTACTTC; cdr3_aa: CASSQDRRGEQYF
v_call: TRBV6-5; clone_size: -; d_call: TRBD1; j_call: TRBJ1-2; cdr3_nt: TGTGCCAGCAATGGTGACAGGACAGGGATTTATGGCTACACCTTC; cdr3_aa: CASNGDRTGIYGYTF
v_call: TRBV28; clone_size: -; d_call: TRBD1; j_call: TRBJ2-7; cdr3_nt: TGTGCCAGCAGTTCCACCGGGACAGGGGGCTACGAGCAGTACTTC; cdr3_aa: CASSSTGTGGYEQYF
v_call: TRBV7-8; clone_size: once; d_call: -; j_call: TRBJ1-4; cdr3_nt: TGTGCCAGCAGCTTGCGGGGGGTTGAAAAACTGTTTTTT; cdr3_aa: CASSLRGVEKLFF
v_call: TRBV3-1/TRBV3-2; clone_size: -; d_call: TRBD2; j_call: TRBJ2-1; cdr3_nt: TGTGCCAGCAGCCTCCCCCGCGCTAGCGGGAGTTCGAATGAGCAGTTCTTC; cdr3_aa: CASSLPRASGSSNEQFF
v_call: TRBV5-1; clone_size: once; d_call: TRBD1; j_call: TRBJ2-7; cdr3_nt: TGCGCCAGCAGCTCGACAGGGGCGATATCCTACGAGCAGTACTTC; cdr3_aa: CASSSTGAISYEQYF
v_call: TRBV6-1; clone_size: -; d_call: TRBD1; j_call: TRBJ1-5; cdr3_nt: TGTGCCAGCAGAGAAGGGACAGCCCGGAATCAGCCCCAGCATTTT; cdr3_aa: CASREGTARNQPQHF
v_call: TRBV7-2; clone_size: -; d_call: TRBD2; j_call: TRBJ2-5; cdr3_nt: TGTGCCAGCAGCGACGGGACTAGCGGGACAGAGACCCAGTACTTC; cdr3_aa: CASSDGTSGTETQYF
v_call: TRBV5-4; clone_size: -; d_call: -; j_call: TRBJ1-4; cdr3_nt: TGTGCCAGCAGCCCCCGACCCCAGGGGCTAGGGGAAAAACTGTTTTTT; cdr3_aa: CASSPRPQGLGEKLFF
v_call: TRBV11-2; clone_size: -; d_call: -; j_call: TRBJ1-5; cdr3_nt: TGTGCCAGCAGCTTAGGCAGGGGTCAGCCCCAGCATTTT; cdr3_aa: CASSLGRGQPQHF
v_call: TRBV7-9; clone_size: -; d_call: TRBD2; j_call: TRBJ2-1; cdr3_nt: TGTGCCAGCAGCTGGGGACTAGCGGGCTCCTACAATGAGCAGTTCTTC; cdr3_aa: CASSWGLAGSYNEQFF
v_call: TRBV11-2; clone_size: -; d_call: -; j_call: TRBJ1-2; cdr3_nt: TGTGCCAGCAGCCCCTGGGGGGGGAGGGACTATGGCTACACCTTC; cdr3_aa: CASSPWGGRDYGYTF
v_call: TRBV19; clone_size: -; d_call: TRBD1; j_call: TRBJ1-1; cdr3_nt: TGTGCCAGCACGGACAGGGACAACACTGAAGCTTTCTTT; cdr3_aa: CASTDRDNTEAFF
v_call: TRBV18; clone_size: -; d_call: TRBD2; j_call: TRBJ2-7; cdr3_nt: TGTGCCAGCTCACGGACTAGCGGTCCCTACGAGCAGTACTTC; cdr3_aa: CASSRTSGPYEQYF
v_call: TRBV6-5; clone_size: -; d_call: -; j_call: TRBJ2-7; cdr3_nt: TGTGCCAGCACTGTATCCTACGAGCAGTACTTC; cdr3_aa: CASTVSYEQYF
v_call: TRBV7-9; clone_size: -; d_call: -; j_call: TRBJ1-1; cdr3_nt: TGTGCCAGCAGCTTAGACAACAGGGACCTGGAAGCTTTCTTT; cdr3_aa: CASSLDNRDLEAFF
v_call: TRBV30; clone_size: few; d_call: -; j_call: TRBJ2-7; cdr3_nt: TGTGCCTGGAGACTAGAGGACTACGAGCAGTACTTC; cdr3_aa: CAWRLEDYEQYF
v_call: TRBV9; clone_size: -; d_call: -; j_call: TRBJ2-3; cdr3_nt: TGTGCCAGCAGCTCCCCTTCGACAGATACGCAGTATTTT; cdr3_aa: CASSSPSTDTQYF
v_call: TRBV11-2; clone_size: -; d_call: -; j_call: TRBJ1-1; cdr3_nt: TGTGCCAGCAGCTTAGGAGCGTTTCTGAACACTGAAGCTTTCTTT; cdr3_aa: CASSLGAFLNTEAFF
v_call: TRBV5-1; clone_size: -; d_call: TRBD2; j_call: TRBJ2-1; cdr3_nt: TGCGCCAGCAGCTACGGACTAGCGCAAGGCAATGAGCAGTTCTTC; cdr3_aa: CASSYGLAQGNEQFF
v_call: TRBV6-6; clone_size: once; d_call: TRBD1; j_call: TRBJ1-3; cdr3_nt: TGTGCCAGCAGTAGATGGGGACAGATTAACCACTCTGGAAACACCATATATTTT; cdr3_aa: CASSRWGQINHSGNTIYF
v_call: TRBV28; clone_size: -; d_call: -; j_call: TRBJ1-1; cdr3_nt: TGTGCCAGCAGTTTATTTGGGGGGGGCTACACTGAAGCTTTCTTT; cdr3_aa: CASSLFGGGYTEAFF
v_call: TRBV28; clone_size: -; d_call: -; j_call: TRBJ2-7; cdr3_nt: TGTGCCAGCAGTCCCAACCAGGCCCGGGGTGTCAACGAGCAGTACTTC; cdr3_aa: CASSPNQARGVNEQYF